This is a list of T cell receptor beta chains from one sample in a study of T-cell reconstitution after alpha-beta-depleted transplantation in children. TCRdb passed the PCR reads through MiXCR, listing each CDR3 protein once. Seen here are 350,000 to 450,000 distinct CDR3 sequences, more than 10% observed once, and the top ten hold about 4%. The source material was PBMCs, sampled from the stem cell graft. Source of these receptors: a human donor who donated a stem cell graft to a child with Fanconi anemia. Both conserved end residues are part of each CDR3. The D gene is left open where the match is weak. Only part of the rows carry a size: once, few, many, or a class if the clone is expanded.

j_gene: TRBJ2-2; len: 14; abundance: few; d_gene: NA; v_gene: TRBV2; CDR3nt: TGTGCCAGCGGACCCTTCTACCTCACCGGGGAGCTGTTTTTT; CDR3aa: CASGPFYLTGELFF
j_gene: TRBJ2-7; len: 15; abundance: NA; d_gene: NA; v_gene: TRBV7-2; CDR3nt: TGTGCCAGCAGCTTTGCGAGCCCGGGAAGTTACGAGCAGTACTTC; CDR3aa: CASSFASPGSYEQYF
j_gene: TRBJ2-7; len: 15; abundance: few; d_gene: NA; v_gene: TRBV27; CDR3nt: TGTGCCAGCAGTTTTTCGGAGGATGGGCGATACGAGCAGTACTTC; CDR3aa: CASSFSEDGRYEQYF
j_gene: TRBJ2-3; len: 15; abundance: few; d_gene: TRBD1; v_gene: TRBV9; CDR3nt: TGTGCCAGCAGCGTGTTAGGACAGGGATCAGATACGCAGTATTTT; CDR3aa: CASSVLGQGSDTQYF
j_gene: TRBJ2-3; len: 14; abundance: few; d_gene: NA; v_gene: TRBV9; CDR3nt: TGTGCCAGCAGCGTAGTTGTTGGCACAGATACGCAGTATTTT; CDR3aa: CASSVVVGTDTQYF
j_gene: TRBJ1-5; len: 13; abundance: many; d_gene: NA; v_gene: TRBV20-1; CDR3nt: TGCAGTGTTGGGGGGAAGGGTATGCAGCCCCAGCATTTT; CDR3aa: CSVGGKGMQPQHF
j_gene: TRBJ2-1; len: 15; abundance: few; d_gene: TRBD1; v_gene: TRBV4-3; CDR3nt: TGCGCCAGCAGCCACGGGACAGGGGCCTACAATGAGCAGTTCTTC; CDR3aa: CASSHGTGAYNEQFF
j_gene: TRBJ2-5; len: 15; abundance: few; d_gene: TRBD2; v_gene: TRBV6-5; CDR3nt: TGTGCCAGCAGTTACGGCGGGACTAGCAGGGGGACCCAGTACTTC; CDR3aa: CASSYGGTSRGTQYF
j_gene: TRBJ2-4; len: 16; abundance: NA; d_gene: TRBD2; v_gene: TRBV11-1; CDR3nt: TGTGCCAGCAGAAAAGGACTAGCGGGGGCCGAAAACATTCAGTACTTC; CDR3aa: CASRKGLAGAENIQYF
j_gene: TRBJ2-5; len: 16; abundance: NA; d_gene: TRBD2; v_gene: TRBV4-2; CDR3nt: TGTGCCAGCAGCCTGAATCCGGGAGGACACCAAGAGACCCAGTACTTC; CDR3aa: CASSLNPGGHQETQYF
j_gene: TRBJ2-7; len: 12; abundance: few; d_gene: NA; v_gene: TRBV15; CDR3nt: TGTGCCACCAGACCCCTTTCGGGCGAGCAGTACTTC; CDR3aa: CATRPLSGEQYF
j_gene: TRBJ2-1; len: 15; abundance: many; d_gene: NA; v_gene: TRBV4-3; CDR3nt: TGCGCCAGCAGCCAAGATAACAGTCTAATAAATGAGCAGTTCTTC; CDR3aa: CASSQDNSLINEQFF
j_gene: TRBJ1-2; len: 13; abundance: many; d_gene: NA; v_gene: TRBV20-1; CDR3nt: TGCAGTGCTAGAGAAGGGACATGGTATGGCTACACCTTC; CDR3aa: CSAREGTWYGYTF
j_gene: TRBJ2-3; len: 14; abundance: NA; d_gene: TRBD1; v_gene: TRBV6-1; CDR3nt: TGTGCCAGCAGTCAGGACAGGGTAGCAGATACGCAGTATTTT; CDR3aa: CASSQDRVADTQYF
j_gene: TRBJ1-1; len: 14; abundance: many; d_gene: NA; v_gene: TRBV27; CDR3nt: TGTGCCAGCAGTTTATGGGCCGGAGCGCTTGAAGCTTTCTTT; CDR3aa: CASSLWAGALEAFF
j_gene: TRBJ1-1; len: 19; abundance: NA; d_gene: NA; v_gene: TRBV11-1; CDR3nt: TGTGCCAGCAGCCCAAAAAGCAAAAACAGGGCCTTTCGAGGGACTGAAGCTTTCTTT; CDR3aa: CASSPKSKNRAFRGTEAFF
j_gene: TRBJ2-5; len: 18; abundance: NA; d_gene: NA; v_gene: TRBV18; CDR3nt: TGTGCCAGCTCACCTCGGACAGGAGGGTCTCTAAACCAAGAGACCCAGTACTTC; CDR3aa: CASSPRTGGSLNQETQYF
j_gene: TRBJ2-2; len: 13; abundance: many; d_gene: NA; v_gene: TRBV7-2; CDR3nt: TGTGCCAGCAGCGCCCGGGTGGGAGGGGAGCTGTTTTTT; CDR3aa: CASSARVGGELFF
j_gene: TRBJ2-3; len: 13; abundance: few; d_gene: NA; v_gene: TRBV7-9; CDR3nt: TGTGCCAGCAGCCCGCCGGACTTCCATACGCAGTATTTT; CDR3aa: CASSPPDFHTQYF
j_gene: TRBJ2-1; len: 14; abundance: many; d_gene: TRBD1; v_gene: TRBV29-1; CDR3nt: TGCAGCGTTTCCGGGACAGTCTCCTACAATGAGCAGTTCTTC; CDR3aa: CSVSGTVSYNEQFF
j_gene: TRBJ2-7; len: 13; abundance: NA; d_gene: NA; v_gene: TRBV7-9; CDR3nt: TGTGCCAGCAGCTTAGGGCCCCCCTACGAGCAGTACTTC; CDR3aa: CASSLGPPYEQYF
j_gene: TRBJ2-4; len: 14; abundance: NA; d_gene: NA; v_gene: TRBV12-3/TRBV12-4; CDR3nt: TGTGCCAGCAGTCCCCAGGGGGGGAAAAACATTCAGTACTTC; CDR3aa: CASSPQGGKNIQYF
j_gene: TRBJ2-3; len: 15; abundance: few; d_gene: NA; v_gene: TRBV4-3; CDR3nt: TGCGCCAGCAGCCAAGCAGGGTGGAACACAGATACGCAGTATTTT; CDR3aa: CASSQAGWNTDTQYF
j_gene: TRBJ2-1; len: 12; abundance: few; d_gene: NA; v_gene: TRBV25-1; CDR3nt: TGTGCCACTACCGGGGGGCGGGGTGAGCAGTTCTTC; CDR3aa: CATTGGRGEQFF
j_gene: TRBJ2-3; len: 11; abundance: many; d_gene: NA; v_gene: TRBV28; CDR3nt: TGTGCCAGCAGGTACACAGATACGCAGTATTTT; CDR3aa: CASRYTDTQYF
j_gene: TRBJ1-1; len: 14; abundance: many; d_gene: NA; v_gene: TRBV12-3/TRBV12-4; CDR3nt: TGTGCCAGCAGTTTATCCCAGGGAAGCACTGAAGCTTTCTTT; CDR3aa: CASSLSQGSTEAFF
j_gene: TRBJ2-2; len: 13; abundance: many; d_gene: NA; v_gene: TRBV5-1; CDR3nt: TGCGCCAGCAGGGAGAGGTCGGCCGGGGAGCTGTTTTTT; CDR3aa: CASRERSAGELFF
j_gene: TRBJ1-1; len: 15; abundance: few; d_gene: NA; v_gene: TRBV20-1; CDR3nt: TGCAGTGCTAGTGGGGGAAATCGGAGGAACACTGAAGCTTTCTTT; CDR3aa: CSASGGNRRNTEAFF
j_gene: TRBJ2-1; len: 16; abundance: NA; d_gene: TRBD1; v_gene: TRBV12-3/TRBV12-4; CDR3nt: TGTGCCAGCAGTCCCTCACAGGGGTCATTTAGCAATGAGCAGTTCTTC; CDR3aa: CASSPSQGSFSNEQFF
j_gene: TRBJ2-7; len: 15; abundance: NA; d_gene: NA; v_gene: TRBV18; CDR3nt: TGTGCCAGCTCACCAGGGAAATGGATTACCTACGAGCAGTACTTC; CDR3aa: CASSPGKWITYEQYF
j_gene: TRBJ2-1; len: 14; abundance: many; d_gene: NA; v_gene: TRBV2; CDR3nt: TGTGCCAGCAGTGAAGCGCTCCCCACCGACGGGCAGTTCTTC; CDR3aa: CASSEALPTDGQFF
j_gene: TRBJ2-4; len: 15; abundance: many; d_gene: NA; v_gene: TRBV4-3; CDR3nt: TGCGCCAGCAGCCAAGATCACCCGGGGGCGGACATTCAGTACTTC; CDR3aa: CASSQDHPGADIQYF
j_gene: TRBJ2-3; len: 15; abundance: NA; d_gene: NA; v_gene: TRBV5-1; CDR3nt: TGCGCCAGCAGCTTGGCCCTCGGGTATACAGATACGCAGTATTTT; CDR3aa: CASSLALGYTDTQYF
j_gene: TRBJ2-6; len: 16; abundance: few; d_gene: NA; v_gene: TRBV7-6; CDR3nt: TGTGCCACCAGCCCGGGGCGACTCTCTGGGGCCAACGTCCTGACTTTC; CDR3aa: CATSPGRLSGANVLTF
j_gene: TRBJ1-3; len: 12; abundance: NA; d_gene: TRBD1; v_gene: TRBV7-2; CDR3nt: TGTGCCAGCAGCTTGGGCGGGACAGGGAAATATTTT; CDR3aa: CASSLGGTGKYF
j_gene: TRBJ1-6; len: 16; abundance: NA; d_gene: NA; v_gene: TRBV4-3; CDR3nt: TGCGCCAGCAGCCAAGATTACAGAAACTATAATTCACCCCTCCACTTT; CDR3aa: CASSQDYRNYNSPLHF
j_gene: TRBJ2-1; len: 12; abundance: many; d_gene: NA; v_gene: TRBV6-2/TRBV6-3; CDR3nt: TGTGCCAGCAGTTCACAGGGTACTGAGCAGTTCTTC; CDR3aa: CASSSQGTEQFF
j_gene: TRBJ1-1; len: 15; abundance: many; d_gene: NA; v_gene: TRBV5-1; CDR3nt: TGCGCCAGCAGCTTGGCAGGCCACATGAACACTGAAGCTTTCTTT; CDR3aa: CASSLAGHMNTEAFF
j_gene: TRBJ2-1; len: 16; abundance: NA; d_gene: NA; v_gene: TRBV4-3; CDR3nt: TGCGCCAGCAGCCAAGAGGGGGACCGACCTAACAATGAGCAGTTCTTC; CDR3aa: CASSQEGDRPNNEQFF
j_gene: TRBJ2-3; len: 15; abundance: NA; d_gene: TRBD2; v_gene: TRBV27; CDR3nt: TGTGCCAGCAGTTTCACGGGAGGGGGGCCAGATACGCAGTATTTT; CDR3aa: CASSFTGGGPDTQYF
j_gene: TRBJ2-1; len: 14; abundance: NA; d_gene: TRBD2; v_gene: TRBV20-1; CDR3nt: TGCAGTGCGGACGGACTAGCGGGGCACAATGAGCAGTTCTTC; CDR3aa: CSADGLAGHNEQFF
j_gene: TRBJ2-3; len: 15; abundance: NA; d_gene: NA; v_gene: TRBV5-1; CDR3nt: TGCGCCAGCAGTGGGGGCTGGGGTAGCACAGATACGCAGTATTTT; CDR3aa: CASSGGWGSTDTQYF
j_gene: TRBJ2-2; len: 16; abundance: few; d_gene: TRBD1; v_gene: TRBV12-5; CDR3nt: TGTGCTAGTGGTTTGGACAGGGGGCGGAACACCGGGGAGCTGTTTTTT; CDR3aa: CASGLDRGRNTGELFF
j_gene: TRBJ2-3; len: 14; abundance: NA; d_gene: NA; v_gene: TRBV20-1; CDR3nt: TGCAGTGCTAGTGAACAGGGAGTAACAGATACGCAGTATTTT; CDR3aa: CSASEQGVTDTQYF
j_gene: TRBJ1-1; len: 15; abundance: NA; d_gene: NA; v_gene: TRBV2; CDR3nt: TGTGCCAGCACCCCCCTGGCGGGGCTCCCGGCTGAAGCTTTCTTT; CDR3aa: CASTPLAGLPAEAFF
j_gene: TRBJ1-1; len: 15; abundance: few; d_gene: NA; v_gene: TRBV5-1; CDR3nt: TGCGCCAGCAGCTTGGCCGAGTGGGACTCTAGGGAAGCTTTCTTT; CDR3aa: CASSLAEWDSREAFF
j_gene: TRBJ2-1; len: 15; abundance: many; d_gene: NA; v_gene: TRBV6-2/TRBV6-3; CDR3nt: TGTGCCAGCAGCCAGGACTTACCCCCGGGGAATGAGCAGTTCTTC; CDR3aa: CASSQDLPPGNEQFF
j_gene: TRBJ2-3; len: 12; abundance: many; d_gene: NA; v_gene: TRBV9; CDR3nt: TGTGCCAGCAGCCCTTACACAGATACGCAGTATTTT; CDR3aa: CASSPYTDTQYF
j_gene: TRBJ1-1; len: 15; abundance: few; d_gene: TRBD1; v_gene: TRBV5-4; CDR3nt: TGTGCCAGCAGCTTTAGGATGGACAGGGTGTCTGAAGCTTTCTTT; CDR3aa: CASSFRMDRVSEAFF
j_gene: TRBJ2-1; len: 15; abundance: NA; d_gene: NA; v_gene: TRBV12-3/TRBV12-4; CDR3nt: TGTGCCAGCAGCCTTTGGGGGCAGGCGAACAATGAGCAGTTCTTC; CDR3aa: CASSLWGQANNEQFF
j_gene: TRBJ2-5; len: 16; abundance: NA; d_gene: NA; v_gene: TRBV7-8; CDR3nt: TGTGCCAGCACCACAGATGGGGGGGCCTTTGCAAAGACCCAGTACTTC; CDR3aa: CASTTDGGAFAKTQYF
j_gene: TRBJ1-1; len: 12; abundance: many; d_gene: NA; v_gene: TRBV10-2; CDR3nt: TGCGCCAGCAGTGAGACAGCGCCTGAAGCTTTCTTT; CDR3aa: CASSETAPEAFF
j_gene: TRBJ2-5; len: 19; abundance: NA; d_gene: TRBD2; v_gene: TRBV4-3; CDR3nt: TGCGCCAGCAGCCAAGATGCAATCGGAAGCGGGGGGGTTCGGGAGACCCAGTACTTC; CDR3aa: CASSQDAIGSGGVRETQYF